The rows below give T cell receptor beta chains drawn from one sample of a study of blood T cells in healthy people across ages. TCRdb redid the calling of the 5' RACE reads with MiXCR, one entry per CDR3 protein. This table holds about 670,000 distinct CDR3 sequences, around 52% found once. The sequenced material came from blood. These receptors all stem from a woman over 75 in good health. The CDR3 runs from the conserved cysteine through the conserved F or W. D genes are given only for firm matches. A clone size is listed for some rows: how often the clone was seen (once, few, many), or a class if it is expanded.

few	TRBV20-1	-	TRBJ2-5	CSARLGAQQETQYF	TGCAGTGCTAGACTCGGGGCCCAACAAGAGACCCAGTACTTC
few	TRBV5-1	-	TRBJ1-5	CASSFGLNQPQHF	TGCGCCAGCAGCTTCGGCCTCAATCAGCCCCAGCATTTT
-	TRBV20-1	-	TRBJ1-1	CSAIPRGRGFAGEAFF	TGCAGTGCCATCCCACGTGGCAGGGGCTTTGCGGGTGAAGCTTTCTTT
-	TRBV6-5	-	TRBJ2-7	CASRTELYEQYF	TGTGCCAGCCGGACAGAACTCTACGAGCAGTACTTC
-	TRBV5-1	TRBD1	TRBJ1-4	CASRTGQGGANEKLFF	TGCGCCAGCAGAACGGGACAGGGGGGAGCTAACGAAAAACTGTTTTTT
-	TRBV7-2	-	TRBJ1-4	CASSLGIMGEKLFF	TGTGCCAGCAGCTTAGGAATAATGGGGGAAAAACTGTTTTTT
-	TRBV5-1	TRBD2	TRBJ2-5	CASSLRTSAYSHVETQYF	TGCGCCAGCAGCTTGAGGACTAGTGCGTATTCCCACGTAGAGACCCAGTACTTC
few	TRBV9	TRBD1	TRBJ2-2	CASSVGQYTGELFF	TGTGCCAGCAGCGTGGGACAGTACACCGGGGAGCTGTTTTTT
-	TRBV4-1	-	TRBJ2-3	CASSQAGSDTDTQYF	TGCGCCAGCAGCCAAGCAGGGTCCGACACAGATACGCAGTATTTT
once	TRBV7-9	TRBD2	TRBJ2-2	CASSPLAGVTVELFF	TGTGCCAGCAGTCCTCTAGCGGGAGTGACCGTGGAGCTGTTTTTT
many	TRBV28	-	TRBJ1-2	CASSLLFGTYGYTF	TGTGCCAGCAGTTTACTTTTCGGGACCTATGGCTACACCTTC
few	TRBV27	-	TRBJ2-2	CASSIAQGIGELFF	TGTGCCAGCAGCATCGCCCAGGGTATCGGGGAGCTGTTTTTT
many	TRBV11-1	TRBD2	TRBJ2-1	CASDQRGGSEQFF	TGTGCCAGCGACCAGCGGGGGGGTTCTGAGCAGTTCTTC
-	TRBV28	TRBD1	TRBJ2-2	CASSFDRGELFF	TGTGCCAGCAGTTTCGACAGGGGAGAGCTGTTTTTT
-	TRBV12-3/TRBV12-4	-	TRBJ2-5	CASLRASVYSEQYF	TGTGCCAGCTTAAGAGCGTCCGTCTACAGTGAGCAGTACTTC
-	TRBV4-3	-	TRBJ2-5	CASSQGLSHQETQYF	TGCGCCAGCAGCCAAGGTTTGTCTCATCAAGAGACCCAGTACTTC
few	TRBV20-1	-	TRBJ1-5	CSAPGHNSNQPQHF	TGCAGTGCTCCCGGACATAATAGCAACCAGCCCCAGCATTTT
-	TRBV14	-	TRBJ1-1	CARSQGWGMNTEAFF	TGTGCCCGCAGCCAAGGTTGGGGCATGAACACTGAAGCTTTCTTT
many	TRBV29-1	-	TRBJ2-7	CSVGRQGTNEQYF	TGCAGCGTTGGGCGACAGGGGACTAACGAGCAGTACTTC